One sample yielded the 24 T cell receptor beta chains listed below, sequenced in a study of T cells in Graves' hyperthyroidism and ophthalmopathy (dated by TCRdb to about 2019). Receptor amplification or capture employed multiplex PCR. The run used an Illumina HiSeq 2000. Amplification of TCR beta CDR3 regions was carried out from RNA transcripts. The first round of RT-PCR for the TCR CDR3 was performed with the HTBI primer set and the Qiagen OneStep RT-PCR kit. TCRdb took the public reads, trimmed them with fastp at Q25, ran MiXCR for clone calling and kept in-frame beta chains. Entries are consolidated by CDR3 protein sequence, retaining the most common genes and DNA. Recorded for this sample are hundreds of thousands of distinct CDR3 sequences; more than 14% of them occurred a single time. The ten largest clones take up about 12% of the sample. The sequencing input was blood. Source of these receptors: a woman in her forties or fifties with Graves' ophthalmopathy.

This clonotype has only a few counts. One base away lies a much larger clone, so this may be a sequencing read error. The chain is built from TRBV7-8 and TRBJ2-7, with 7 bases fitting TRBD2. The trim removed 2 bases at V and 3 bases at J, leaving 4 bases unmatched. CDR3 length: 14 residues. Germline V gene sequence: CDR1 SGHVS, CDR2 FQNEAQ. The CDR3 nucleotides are TGTGCCAGCAGCTTAACTGGGGACTACTACGAGCAGTACTTC. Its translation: CASSLTGDYYEQYF. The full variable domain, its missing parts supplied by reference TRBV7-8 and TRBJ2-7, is GAGVSQSPRYKVAKRGQDVALRCDPISGHVSLFWYQQALGQGPEFLTYFQNEAQLDKSGLPSDRFFAERPEGSVSTLKIQRTQQEDSAVYLCASSLTGDYYEQYFGPGTRLTVT.

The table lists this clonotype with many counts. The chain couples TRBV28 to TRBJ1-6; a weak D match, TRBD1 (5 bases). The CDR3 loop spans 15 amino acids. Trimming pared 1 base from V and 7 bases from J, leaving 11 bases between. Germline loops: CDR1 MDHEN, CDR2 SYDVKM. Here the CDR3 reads CASSLFQGGNSPLHF. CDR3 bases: TGTGCCAGCAGTTTATTCCAGGGTGGGAATTCACCCCTCCACTTT.

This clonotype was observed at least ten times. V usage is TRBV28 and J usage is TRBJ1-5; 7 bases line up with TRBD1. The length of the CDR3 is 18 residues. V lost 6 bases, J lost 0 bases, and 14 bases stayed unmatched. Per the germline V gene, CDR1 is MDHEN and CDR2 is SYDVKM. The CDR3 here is CASRGVGGTVYSNQPQHF. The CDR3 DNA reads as TGTGCCAGCAGGGGGGTGGGGGGGACAGTATATAGCAATCAGCCCCAGCATTTT. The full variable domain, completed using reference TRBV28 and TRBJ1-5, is DVKVTQSSRYLVKRTGEKVFLECVQDMDHENMFWYRQDPGLGLRLIYFSYDVKMKEKGDIPEGYSVSREKKERFSLILESASTNQTSMYLCASRGVGGTVYSNQPQHFGDGTRLSIL.

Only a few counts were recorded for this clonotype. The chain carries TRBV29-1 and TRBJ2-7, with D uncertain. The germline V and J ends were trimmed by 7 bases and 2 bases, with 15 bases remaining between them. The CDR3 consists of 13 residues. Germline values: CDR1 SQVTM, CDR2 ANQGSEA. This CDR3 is CSAATSATYEQYF. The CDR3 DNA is TGCAGCGCTGCAACCAGCGCAACCTACGAGCAGTACTTC.

The CDR3 loop reads CSARRSNTGELFF. DNA of the CDR3: TGCAGTGCTAGAAGATCGAACACCGGGGAGCTGTTTTTT. The chain recombines TRBV20-1 with TRBJ2-2; D is unresolved. CDR1 is DFQATT and CDR2 is SNEGSKA in the germline V gene (reference sequence). Trimming took off 2 bases at V and 0 bases at J, with 4 bases between the two ends. This CDR3 comprises 13 residues.

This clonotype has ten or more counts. The DNA of the CDR3 is TGCAGTGCCGTTGAGCCAGCCGGGACCTACGAGCAGTACTTC. Translation gives CSAVEPAGTYEQYF. This chain links TRBV20-1 with TRBJ2-7, with D possibly being TRBD2 (5 bases). Germline V CDR1 and CDR2: DFQATT, SNEGSKA (reference sequence). Trimming left V 6 bases short and J 2 bases short, with 17 bases between. The length of the CDR3 is 14 residues.

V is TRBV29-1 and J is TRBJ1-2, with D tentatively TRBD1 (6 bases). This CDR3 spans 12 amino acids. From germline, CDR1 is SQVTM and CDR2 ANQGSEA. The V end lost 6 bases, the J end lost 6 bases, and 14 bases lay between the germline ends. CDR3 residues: CSVHAGAHGYTF. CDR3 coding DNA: TGCAGCGTGCACGCGGGGGCTCATGGCTACACCTTC.

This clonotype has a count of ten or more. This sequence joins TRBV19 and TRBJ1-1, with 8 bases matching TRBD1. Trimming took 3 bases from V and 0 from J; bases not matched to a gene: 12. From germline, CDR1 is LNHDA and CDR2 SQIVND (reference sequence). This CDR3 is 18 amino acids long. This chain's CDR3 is CASSISDRGGWMNTEAFF. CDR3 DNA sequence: TGTGCCAGTAGTATTTCCGACAGGGGTGGTTGGATGAACACTGAAGCTTTCTTT.

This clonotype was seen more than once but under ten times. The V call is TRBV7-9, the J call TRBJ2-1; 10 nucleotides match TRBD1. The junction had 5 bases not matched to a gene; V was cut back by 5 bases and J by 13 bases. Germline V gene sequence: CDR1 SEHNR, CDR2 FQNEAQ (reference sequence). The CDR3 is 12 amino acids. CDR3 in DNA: TGTGCCAGCAGCCCAGGACAGGGGGGCCAGTTCTTC. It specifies CASSPGQGGQFF.

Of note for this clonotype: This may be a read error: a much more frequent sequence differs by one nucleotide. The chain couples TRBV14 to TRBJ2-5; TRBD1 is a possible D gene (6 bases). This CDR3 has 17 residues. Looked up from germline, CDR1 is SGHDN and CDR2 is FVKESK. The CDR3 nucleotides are TGTGCCAGCAGCCCTAGGACAGCCGGAGTTTGGTTAGAGACCCGGTACTTC. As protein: CASSPRTAGVWLETRYF.

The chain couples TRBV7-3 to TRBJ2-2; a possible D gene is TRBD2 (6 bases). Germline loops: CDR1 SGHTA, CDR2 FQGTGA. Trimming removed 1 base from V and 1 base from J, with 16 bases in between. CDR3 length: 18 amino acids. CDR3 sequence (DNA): TGTGCCAGCAGCTTAAAAAATAAAAGGGACTTGAACACCGGGGAGCTGTTTTTT. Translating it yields CASSLKNKRDLNTGELFF.

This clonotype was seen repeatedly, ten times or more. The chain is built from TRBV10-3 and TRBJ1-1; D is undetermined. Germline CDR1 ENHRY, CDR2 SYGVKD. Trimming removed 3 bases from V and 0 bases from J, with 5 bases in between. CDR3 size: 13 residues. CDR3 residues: CAISDQLNTEAFF. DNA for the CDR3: TGTGCCATCAGTGACCAACTGAACACTGAAGCTTTCTTT.

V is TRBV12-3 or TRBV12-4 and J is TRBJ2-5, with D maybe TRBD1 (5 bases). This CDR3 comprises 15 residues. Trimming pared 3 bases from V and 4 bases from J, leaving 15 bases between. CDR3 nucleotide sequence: TGTGCCAGCAGTTTCCGGGCAGGGTGGGCAGAGACCCAGTACTTC. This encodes CASSFRAGWAETQYF.

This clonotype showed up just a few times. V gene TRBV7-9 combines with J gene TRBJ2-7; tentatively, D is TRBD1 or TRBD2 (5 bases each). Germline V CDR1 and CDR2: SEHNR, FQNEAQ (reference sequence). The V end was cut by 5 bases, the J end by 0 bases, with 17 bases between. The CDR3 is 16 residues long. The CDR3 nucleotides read TGTGCCAGCAGCCCACCCGCCGGGGCGGACTCCTACGAGCAGTACTTC. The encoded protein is CASSPPAGADSYEQYF.

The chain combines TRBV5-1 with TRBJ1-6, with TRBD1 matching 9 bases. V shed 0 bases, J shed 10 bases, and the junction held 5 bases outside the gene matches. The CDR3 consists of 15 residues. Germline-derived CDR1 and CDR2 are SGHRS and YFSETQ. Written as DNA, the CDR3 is TGCGCCAGCAGCTTGGAGGAGACAGGGGGATCACCCCTCCACTTT. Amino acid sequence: CASSLEETGGSPLHF.

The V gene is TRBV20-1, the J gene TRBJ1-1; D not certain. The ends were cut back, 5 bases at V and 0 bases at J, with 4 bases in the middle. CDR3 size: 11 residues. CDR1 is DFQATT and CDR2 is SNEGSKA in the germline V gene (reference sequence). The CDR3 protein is CSAYLNTEAFF. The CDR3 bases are TGCAGTGCTTACCTGAACACTGAAGCTTTCTTT.

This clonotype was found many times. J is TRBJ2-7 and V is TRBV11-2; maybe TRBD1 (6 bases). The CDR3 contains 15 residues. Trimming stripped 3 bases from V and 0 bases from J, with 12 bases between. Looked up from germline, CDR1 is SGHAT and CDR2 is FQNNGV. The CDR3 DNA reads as TGTGCCAGCAGCTTTCGGACAGTTCTCTCCTACGAGCAGTACTTC. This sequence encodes CASSFRTVLSYEQYF.

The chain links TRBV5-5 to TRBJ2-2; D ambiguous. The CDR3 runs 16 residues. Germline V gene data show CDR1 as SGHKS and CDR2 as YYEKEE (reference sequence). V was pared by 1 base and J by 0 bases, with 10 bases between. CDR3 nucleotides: TGTGCCAGCAGCTTGCGGGTTAACGCGAACACCGGGGAGCTGTTTTTT. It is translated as CASSLRVNANTGELFF.

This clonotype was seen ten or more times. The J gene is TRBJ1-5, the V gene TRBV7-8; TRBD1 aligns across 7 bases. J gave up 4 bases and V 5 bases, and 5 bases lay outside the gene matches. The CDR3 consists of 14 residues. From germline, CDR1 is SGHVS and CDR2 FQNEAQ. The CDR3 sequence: CASSRKGQNQPQHF. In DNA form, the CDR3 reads TGTGCCAGCAGCAGAAAGGGACAGAATCAGCCCCAGCATTTT. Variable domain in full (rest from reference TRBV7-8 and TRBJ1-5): GAGVSQSPRYKVAKRGQDVALRCDPISGHVSLFWYQQALGQGPEFLTYFQNEAQLDKSGLPSDRFFAERPEGSVSTLKIQRTQQEDSAVYLCASSRKGQNQPQHFGDGTRLSIL.

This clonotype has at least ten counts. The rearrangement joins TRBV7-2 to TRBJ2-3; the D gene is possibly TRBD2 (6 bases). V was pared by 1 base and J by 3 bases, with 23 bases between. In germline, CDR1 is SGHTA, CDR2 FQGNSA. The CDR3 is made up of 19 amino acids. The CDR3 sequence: CASSLVGGGPVGRTDTQYF. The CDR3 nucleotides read TGTGCCAGCAGCTTAGTGGGGGGAGGTCCCGTGGGTCGGACAGATACGCAGTATTTT. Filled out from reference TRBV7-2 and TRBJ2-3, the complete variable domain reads GAGVSQSPSNKVTEKGKDVELRCDPISGHTALYWYRQSLGQGLEFLIYFQGNSAPDKSGLPSDRFSAERTGGSVSTLTIQRTQQEDSAVYLCASSLVGGGPVGRTDTQYFGPGTRLTVL.

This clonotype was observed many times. The CDR3 is CATSDLHQAGYTF. The DNA of the CDR3 is TGTGCCACCAGTGATTTGCACCAGGCTGGCTACACCTTC. The chain employs TRBV24-1 and TRBJ1-2; no definite D call. Per the germline V gene, CDR1 is KGHDR and CDR2 is SFDVKD. Trimming shortened V by 0 bases and J by 7 bases, and 8 bases separated the two germline ends. This CDR3 has 13 residues.

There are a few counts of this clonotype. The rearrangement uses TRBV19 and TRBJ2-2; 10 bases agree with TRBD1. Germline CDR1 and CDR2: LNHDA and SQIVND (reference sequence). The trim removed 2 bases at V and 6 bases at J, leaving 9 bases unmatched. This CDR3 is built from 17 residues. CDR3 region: CASSISLGQGVAGELFF. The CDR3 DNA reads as TGTGCCAGTAGTATAAGCCTAGGACAGGGGGTCGCCGGGGAGCTGTTTTTT.

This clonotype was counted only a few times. The CDR3 is CASSPSGGPLSSYNEQFF. The CDR3 region has the DNA TGTGCCAGCTCACCATCGGGAGGGCCATTGAGCTCCTACAATGAGCAGTTCTTC. The V and J genes are TRBV18 and TRBJ2-1; 8 positions agree with TRBD2. V lost 2 bases to trimming and J lost 0 bases; unmatched junction nucleotides: 9. Germline V gene data show CDR1 as KGHSH and CDR2 as LQKENI. The CDR3 sequence is 18 residues long.

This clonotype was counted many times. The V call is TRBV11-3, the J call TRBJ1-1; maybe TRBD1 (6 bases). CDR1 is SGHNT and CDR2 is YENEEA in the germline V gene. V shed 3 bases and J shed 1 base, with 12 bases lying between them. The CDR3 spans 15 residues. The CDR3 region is CASSFESDRNTEAFF. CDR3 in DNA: TGTGCCAGCAGCTTCGAATCGGACAGGAACACTGAAGCTTTCTTT.